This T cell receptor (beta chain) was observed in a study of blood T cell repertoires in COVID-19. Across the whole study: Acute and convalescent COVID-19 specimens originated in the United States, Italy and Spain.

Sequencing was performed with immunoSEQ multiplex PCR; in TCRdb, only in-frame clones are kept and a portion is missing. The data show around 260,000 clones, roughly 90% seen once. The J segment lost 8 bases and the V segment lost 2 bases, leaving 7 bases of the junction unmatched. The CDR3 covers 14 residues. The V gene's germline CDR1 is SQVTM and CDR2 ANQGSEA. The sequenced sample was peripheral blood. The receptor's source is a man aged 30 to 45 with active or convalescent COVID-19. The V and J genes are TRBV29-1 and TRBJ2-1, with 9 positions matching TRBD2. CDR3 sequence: CSVEITGTSYEQFF. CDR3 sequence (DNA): TGCAGCGTTGAAATAACCGGGACTAGCTATGAGCAGTTCTTC.